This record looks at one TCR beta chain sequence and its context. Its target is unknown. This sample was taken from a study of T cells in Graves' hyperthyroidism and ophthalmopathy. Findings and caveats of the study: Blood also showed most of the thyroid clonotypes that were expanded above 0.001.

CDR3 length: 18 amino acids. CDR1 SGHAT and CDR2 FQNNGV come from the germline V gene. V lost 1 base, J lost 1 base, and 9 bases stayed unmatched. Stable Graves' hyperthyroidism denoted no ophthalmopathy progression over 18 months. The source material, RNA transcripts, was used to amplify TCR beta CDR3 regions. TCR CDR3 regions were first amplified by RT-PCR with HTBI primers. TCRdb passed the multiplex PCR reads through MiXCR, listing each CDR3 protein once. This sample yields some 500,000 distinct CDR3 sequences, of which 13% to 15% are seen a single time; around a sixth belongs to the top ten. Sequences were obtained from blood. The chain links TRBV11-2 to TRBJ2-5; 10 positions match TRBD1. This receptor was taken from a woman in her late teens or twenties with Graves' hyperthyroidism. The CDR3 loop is CASSLGSFGTGAQETQYF. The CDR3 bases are TGTGCCAGCAGCTTAGGGTCCTTTGGGACAGGGGCCCAAGAGACCCAGTACTTC.